The 5 T cell receptor beta chains listed next were all sequenced from one sample in a study of blood T cell repertoires in COVID-19. Profiling relied on immunoSEQ multiplex PCR, and the TCRdb table lists in-frame clones only, not all of them. The table has 50,000 to 65,000 clones, under 95% seen once. The sequenced sample was peripheral blood. These receptor sequences come from a man aged 45-65 years with acute or convalescent COVID-19.

V is TRBV29-1 and J is TRBJ2-3; TRBD2 aligns across 13 bases. CDR3 length: 20 residues. Germline values: CDR1 SQVTM, CDR2 ANQGSEA. With V trimmed by 7 bases and J by 0 bases, 19 bases remained unmatched. The CDR3 DNA follows: TGCAGCGCTTCTGTCCCGGGACTAGCGGGGATCACTTCTAGCACAGATACGCAGTATTTT. It encodes CSASVPGLAGITSSTDTQYF.

J is TRBJ2-5 and V is TRBV7-9; D gene unclear. The germline V and J ends were trimmed by 5 bases and 1 base, with 17 bases remaining between them. Germline loops: CDR1 SEHNR, CDR2 FQNEAQ (reference sequence). The CDR3 runs 16 residues. The CDR3 region is CASSQTWAHPQETQYF. In DNA, the CDR3 is TGTGCCAGCAGCCAGACGTGGGCACACCCCCAAGAGACCCAGTACTTC.

This clone showed up just once. The chain employs TRBV2 and TRBJ2-3, with D possibly TRBD2 on 5 matching bases. V lost 10 bases and J lost 2, with 7 bases in between. Germline V gene sequence: CDR1 SNHLY, CDR2 FYNNEI. The CDR3 is 11 residues long. The DNA for the CDR3 is TGTGCCACCGGGATCACAGATACGCAGTATTTT. It specifies CATGITDTQYF. The full variable domain, in which reference TRBV2 and TRBJ2-3 provide the parts outside the CDR3, is EPEVTQTPSHQVTQMGQEVILRCVPISNHLYFYWYRQILGQKVEFLVSFYNNEISEKSEIFDDQFSVERPDGSNFTLKIRSTKLEDSAMYFCATGITDTQYFGPGTRLTVL.

The chain uses TRBV19 and TRBJ1-2, with 12 bases lining up with TRBD1. Trimming removed 4 bases from V and 3 bases from J; junction bases left unmatched: 12. The CDR3 spans 18 residues. Germline V gene sequence: CDR1 LNHDA, CDR2 SQIVND (reference sequence). The CDR3 here is CASSTDRDRGQGYYGYTF. The CDR3 DNA sequence: TGTGCCAGTAGTACTGACCGGGACAGGGGGCAAGGATACTATGGCTACACCTTC.

The chain couples TRBV6-5 to TRBJ2-7; D gene ambiguous. Germline values: CDR1 MNHEY, CDR2 SVGAGI. The CDR3 is made up of 15 amino acids. V was trimmed by 5 bases and J by 3 bases, leaving 17 bases between them. The CDR3 region has the DNA TGTGCCAGCAGTCCCCCCGAGAGGAGAAACTACGAGCAGTACTTC. It codes for CASSPPERRNYEQYF.